The TCR beta chain described here comes from a study of blood T cell repertoires in COVID-19. For the study at large: T cells, B-cell-depleted T cells, or PBMCs supplied cDNA or gDNA.

Here immunoSEQ multiplex PCR was the method, and the copy in TCRdb shows in-frame clones only, minus some. Found here are 15,000 to 20,000 clones, approximately 93% of them singletons; the top ten hold 5.7%. This clone appeared once. Trimming left V 6 bases short and J 3 bases short, with 11 bases between. This CDR3 has 13 amino acids. V and J are TRBV12-3 or TRBV12-4 and TRBJ2-5, with a weak D call TRBD1 (7 bases). The sequenced sample was peripheral blood. This TCR was sampled from a human donor in a cohort sampled during active COVID-19. The CDR3 DNA is TGTGCCAGCAGCAGGGGGGCCAAAGAGACCCAGTACTTC. It codes for CASSRGAKETQYF.